This T cell receptor beta chain originates from a study of control samples from healthy donors and cancer patients. Germline CDR1 is MNHNS and CDR2 is SASEGT. The V gene end was trimmed by 3 bases and the J gene end by 3 bases; junction bases not matched to a gene: 2. The CDR3 length is 14 residues. Only in-frame clones appear in the TCRdb table, and some are missing; sequencing was by immunoSEQ multiplex PCR. The data contain about 110,000 clones, around 80% of them singletons. The sample comprised blood. The TCR comes from a man between 18 and 29 years old in good health. The chain has TRBV6-1 and TRBJ2-1; 7 bases are shared with TRBD1. CDR3 region: CASSDRGSYNEQFF. DNA for the CDR3: TGTGCCAGCAGTGACAGGGGGAGCTACAATGAGCAGTTCTTC.